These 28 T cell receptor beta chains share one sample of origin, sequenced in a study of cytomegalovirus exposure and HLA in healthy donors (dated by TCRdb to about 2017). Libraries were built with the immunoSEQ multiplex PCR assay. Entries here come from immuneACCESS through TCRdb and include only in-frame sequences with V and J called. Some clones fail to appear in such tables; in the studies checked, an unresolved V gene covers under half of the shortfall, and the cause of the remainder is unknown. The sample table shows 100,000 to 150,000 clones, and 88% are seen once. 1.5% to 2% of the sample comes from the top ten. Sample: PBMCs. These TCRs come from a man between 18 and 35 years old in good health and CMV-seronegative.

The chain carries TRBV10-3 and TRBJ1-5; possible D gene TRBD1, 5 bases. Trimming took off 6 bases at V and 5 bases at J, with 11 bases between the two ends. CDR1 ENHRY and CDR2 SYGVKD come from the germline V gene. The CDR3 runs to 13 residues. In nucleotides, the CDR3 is TGTGCCATCAGCACGGGGGGGGATCAGCCCCAGCATTTT. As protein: CAISTGGDQPQHF.

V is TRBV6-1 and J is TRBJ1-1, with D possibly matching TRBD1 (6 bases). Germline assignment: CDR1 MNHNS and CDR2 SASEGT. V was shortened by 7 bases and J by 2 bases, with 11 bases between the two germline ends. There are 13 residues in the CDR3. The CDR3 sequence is CASTEDSNTEAFF. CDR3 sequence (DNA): TGTGCCAGCACCGAGGACAGCAACACTGAAGCTTTCTTT.

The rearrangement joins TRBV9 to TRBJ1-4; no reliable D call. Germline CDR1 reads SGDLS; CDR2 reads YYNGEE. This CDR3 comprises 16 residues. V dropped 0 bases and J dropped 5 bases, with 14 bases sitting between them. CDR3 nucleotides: TGTGCCAGCAGCGTAGATCCCCGGCTAGAGAATGAAAAACTGTTTTTT. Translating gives CASSVDPRLENEKLFF.

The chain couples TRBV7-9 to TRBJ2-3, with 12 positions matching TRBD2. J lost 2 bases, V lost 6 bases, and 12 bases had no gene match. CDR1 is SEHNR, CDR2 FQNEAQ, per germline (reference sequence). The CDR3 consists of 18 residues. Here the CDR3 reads CASRTSGRIGDYTDTQYF. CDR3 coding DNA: TGTGCCAGCAGGACTAGCGGGAGAATCGGGGACTACACAGATACGCAGTATTTT.

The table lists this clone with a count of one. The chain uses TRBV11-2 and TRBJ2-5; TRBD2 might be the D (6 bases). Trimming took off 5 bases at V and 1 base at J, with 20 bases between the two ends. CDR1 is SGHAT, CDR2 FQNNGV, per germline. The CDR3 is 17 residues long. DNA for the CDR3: TGTGCCAGCAGCCTAAACGGAATGTGGGAGGCCCAAGAGACCCAGTACTTC. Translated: CASSLNGMWEAQETQYF.

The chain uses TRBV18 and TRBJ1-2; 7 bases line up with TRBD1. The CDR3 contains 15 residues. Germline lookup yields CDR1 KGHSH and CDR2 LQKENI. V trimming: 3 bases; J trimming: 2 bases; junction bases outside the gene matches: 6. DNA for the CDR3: TGTGCCAGCTCACCGACAGGGAACTCAAACTATGGCTACACCTTC. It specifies CASSPTGNSNYGYTF.

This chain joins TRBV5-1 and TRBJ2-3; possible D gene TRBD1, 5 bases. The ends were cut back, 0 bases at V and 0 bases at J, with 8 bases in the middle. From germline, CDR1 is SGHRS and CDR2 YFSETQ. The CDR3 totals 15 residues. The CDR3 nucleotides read TGCGCCAGCAGCTTGGTGACAGCAAGCACAGATACGCAGTATTTT. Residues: CASSLVTASTDTQYF.

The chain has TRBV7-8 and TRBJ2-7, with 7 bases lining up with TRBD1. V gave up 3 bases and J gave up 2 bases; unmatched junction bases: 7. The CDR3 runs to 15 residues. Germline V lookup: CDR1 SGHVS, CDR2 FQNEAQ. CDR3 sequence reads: CASSLRGQLTYEQYF. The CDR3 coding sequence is TGTGCCAGCAGCTTGAGGGGACAGCTCACCTACGAGCAGTACTTC.

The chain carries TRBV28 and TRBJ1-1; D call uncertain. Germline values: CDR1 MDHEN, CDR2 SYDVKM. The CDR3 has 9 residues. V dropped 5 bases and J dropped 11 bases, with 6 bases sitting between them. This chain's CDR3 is CASSPPAFF. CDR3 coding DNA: TGTGCCAGCAGTCCCCCGGCTTTCTTT.

For the CDR3, the DNA is TGTGCCAGCAGTCAAGGGCTAGCGGGTAAAAATCGGTGGGAGCAGTTCTTC. The encoded protein is CASSQGLAGKNRWEQFF. The chain combines TRBV27 with TRBJ2-1; 8 nucleotides match TRBD2. This CDR3 comprises 17 residues. Germline V gene data show CDR1 as MNHEY and CDR2 as SMNVEV (reference sequence). The V segment lost 5 bases and the J segment 10 bases; nucleotides outside the gene matches: 19.

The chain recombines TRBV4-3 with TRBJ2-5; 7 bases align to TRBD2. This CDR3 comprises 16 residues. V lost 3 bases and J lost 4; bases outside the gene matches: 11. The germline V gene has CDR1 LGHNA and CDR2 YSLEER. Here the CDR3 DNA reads TGCGCCAGCAGCCATAAGACGGCGGGGGAATCAGAGACCCAGTACTTC. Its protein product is CASSHKTAGESETQYF.

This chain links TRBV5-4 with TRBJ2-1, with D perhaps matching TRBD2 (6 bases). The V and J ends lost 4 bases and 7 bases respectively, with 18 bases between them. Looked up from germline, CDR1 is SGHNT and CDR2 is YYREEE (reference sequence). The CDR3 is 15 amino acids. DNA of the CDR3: TGTGCCAGCAGCAATAATCGGTTAGGAGGGAATGAGCAGTTCTTC. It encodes CASSNNRLGGNEQFF.

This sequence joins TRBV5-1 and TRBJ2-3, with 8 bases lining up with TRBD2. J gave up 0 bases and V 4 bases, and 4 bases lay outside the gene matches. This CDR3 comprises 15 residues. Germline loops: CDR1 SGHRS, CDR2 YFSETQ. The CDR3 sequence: CASSPTSGSTDTQYF. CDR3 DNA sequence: TGCGCCAGCAGCCCTACTAGCGGAAGCACAGATACGCAGTATTTT.

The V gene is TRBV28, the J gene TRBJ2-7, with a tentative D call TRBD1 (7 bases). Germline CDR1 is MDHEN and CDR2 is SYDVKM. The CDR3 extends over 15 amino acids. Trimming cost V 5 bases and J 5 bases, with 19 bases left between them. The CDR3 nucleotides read TGTGCCAGCAGTCCCGACAGGGAGGAAGGGGACGAGCAGTACTTC. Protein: CASSPDREEGDEQYF.

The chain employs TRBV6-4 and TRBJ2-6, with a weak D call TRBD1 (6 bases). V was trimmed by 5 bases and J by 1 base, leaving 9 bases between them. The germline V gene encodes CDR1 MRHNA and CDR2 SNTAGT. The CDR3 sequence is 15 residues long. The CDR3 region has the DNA TGTGCCAGCAGTCGGGACACTTCTGGGGCCAACGTCCTGACTTTC. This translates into CASSRDTSGANVLTF.

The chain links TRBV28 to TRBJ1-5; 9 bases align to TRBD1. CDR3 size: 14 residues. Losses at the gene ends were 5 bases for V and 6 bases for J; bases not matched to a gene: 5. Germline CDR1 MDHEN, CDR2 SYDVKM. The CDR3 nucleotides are TGTGCCAGCAGTGGGACAGGGAGTTTTCAGCCCCAGCATTTT. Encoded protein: CASSGTGSFQPQHF. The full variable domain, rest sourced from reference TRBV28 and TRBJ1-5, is DVKVTQSSRYLVKRTGEKVFLECVQDMDHENMFWYRQDPGLGLRLIYFSYDVKMKEKGDIPEGYSVSREKKERFSLILESASTNQTSMYLCASSGTGSFQPQHFGDGTRLSIL.

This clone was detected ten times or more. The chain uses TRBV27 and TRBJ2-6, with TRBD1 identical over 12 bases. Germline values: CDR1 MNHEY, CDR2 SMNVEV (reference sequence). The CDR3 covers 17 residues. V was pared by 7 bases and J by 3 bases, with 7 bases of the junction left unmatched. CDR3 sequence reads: CASTTGTGGFGANVLTF. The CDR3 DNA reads TGTGCCAGCACCACCGGGACAGGGGGCTTTGGGGCCAACGTCCTGACTTTC.

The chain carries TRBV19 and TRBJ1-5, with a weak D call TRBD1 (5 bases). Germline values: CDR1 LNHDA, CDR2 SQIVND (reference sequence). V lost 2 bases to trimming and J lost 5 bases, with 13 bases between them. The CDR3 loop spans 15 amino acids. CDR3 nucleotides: TGTGCCAGTAGTATAATGGCAGGGTATGATCAGCCCCAGCATTTT. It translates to CASSIMAGYDQPQHF.

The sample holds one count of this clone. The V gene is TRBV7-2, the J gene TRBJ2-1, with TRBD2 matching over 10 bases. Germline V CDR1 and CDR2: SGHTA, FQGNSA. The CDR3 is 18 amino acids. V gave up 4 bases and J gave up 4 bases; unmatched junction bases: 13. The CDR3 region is CASSSSLLAGRVYNEQFF. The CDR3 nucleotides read TGTGCCAGCAGCTCCTCTTTACTAGCGGGGCGAGTTTACAATGAGCAGTTCTTC. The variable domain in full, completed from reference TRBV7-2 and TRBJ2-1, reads GAGVSQSPSNKVTEKGKDVELRCDPISGHTALYWYRQSLGQGLEFLIYFQGNSAPDKSGLPSDRFSAERTGGSVSTLTIQRTQQEDSAVYLCASSSSLLAGRVYNEQFFGPGTRLTVL.

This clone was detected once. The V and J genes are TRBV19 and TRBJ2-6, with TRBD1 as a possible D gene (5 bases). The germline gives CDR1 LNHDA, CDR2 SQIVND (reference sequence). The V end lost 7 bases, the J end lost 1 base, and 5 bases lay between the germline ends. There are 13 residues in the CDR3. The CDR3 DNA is TGTGCCAGTAAGGGGTCTGGGGCCAACGTCCTGACTTTC. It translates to CASKGSGANVLTF. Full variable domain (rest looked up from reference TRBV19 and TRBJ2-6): DGGITQSPKYLFRKEGQNVTLSCEQNLNHDAMYWYRQDPGQGLRLIYYSQIVNDFQKGDIAEGYSVSREKKESFPLTVTSAQKNPTAFYLCASKGSGANVLTFGAGSRLTVL.

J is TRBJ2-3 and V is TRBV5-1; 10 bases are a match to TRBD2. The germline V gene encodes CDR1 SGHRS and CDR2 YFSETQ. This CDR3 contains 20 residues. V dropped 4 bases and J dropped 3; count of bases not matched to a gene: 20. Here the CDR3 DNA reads TGCGCCAGCAGCCCGGGTCGAGCGGGGGGGCCATTTTATCGGACAGATACGCAGTATTTT. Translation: CASSPGRAGGPFYRTDTQYF.

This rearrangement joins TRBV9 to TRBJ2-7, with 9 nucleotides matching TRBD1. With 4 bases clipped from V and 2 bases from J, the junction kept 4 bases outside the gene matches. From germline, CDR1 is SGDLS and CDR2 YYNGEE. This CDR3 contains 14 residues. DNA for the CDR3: TGTGCCAGCAGCCGGACAGGGGATCCCTACGAGCAGTACTTC. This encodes CASSRTGDPYEQYF.

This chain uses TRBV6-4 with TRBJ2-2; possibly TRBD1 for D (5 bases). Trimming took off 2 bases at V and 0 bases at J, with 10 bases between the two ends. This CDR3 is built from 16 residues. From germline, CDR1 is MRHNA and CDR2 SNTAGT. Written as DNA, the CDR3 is TGTGCCAGCAGTGACCGCAGGGAATCGAACACCGGGGAGCTGTTTTTT. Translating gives CASSDRRESNTGELFF.

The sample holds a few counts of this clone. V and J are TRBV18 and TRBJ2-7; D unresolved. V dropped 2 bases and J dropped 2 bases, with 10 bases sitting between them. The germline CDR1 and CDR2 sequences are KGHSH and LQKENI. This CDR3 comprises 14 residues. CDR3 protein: CASSPSVLTYEQYF. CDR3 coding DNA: TGTGCCAGCTCACCATCGGTGTTAACCTACGAGCAGTACTTC.

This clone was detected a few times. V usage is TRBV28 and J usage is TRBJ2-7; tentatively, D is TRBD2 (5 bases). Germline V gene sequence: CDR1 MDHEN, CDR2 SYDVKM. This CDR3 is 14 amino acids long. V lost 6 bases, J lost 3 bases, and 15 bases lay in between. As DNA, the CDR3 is TGTGCCAGCAGCTCGTCGGTGGGGAGCTACGAGCAGTACTTC. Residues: CASSSSVGSYEQYF.

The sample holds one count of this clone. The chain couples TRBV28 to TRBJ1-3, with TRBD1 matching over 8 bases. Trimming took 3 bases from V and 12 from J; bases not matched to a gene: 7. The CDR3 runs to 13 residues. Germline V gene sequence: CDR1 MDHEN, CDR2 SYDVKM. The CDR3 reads CASSLDRVGFIYF. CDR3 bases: TGTGCCAGCAGTTTGGACAGGGTAGGATTCATATATTTT.

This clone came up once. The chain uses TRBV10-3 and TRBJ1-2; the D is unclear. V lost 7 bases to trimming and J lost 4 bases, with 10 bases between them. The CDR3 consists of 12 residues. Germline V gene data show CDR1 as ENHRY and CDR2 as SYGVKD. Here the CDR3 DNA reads TGTGCCATCAACTGGGCAGTCTATGGCTACACCTTC. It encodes CAINWAVYGYTF.

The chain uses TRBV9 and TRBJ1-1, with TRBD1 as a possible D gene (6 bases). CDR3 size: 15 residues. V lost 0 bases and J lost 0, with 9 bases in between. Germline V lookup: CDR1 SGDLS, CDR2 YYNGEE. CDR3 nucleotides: TGTGCCAGCAGCGTAGTCGAGGGGGTGAACACTGAAGCTTTCTTT. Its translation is CASSVVEGVNTEAFF.